This T cell receptor (beta chain) was captured by sequencing in a study of T-cell reconstitution after alpha-beta-depleted transplantation in children. A library of TCRbeta sequences, prepared with unique molecular identifiers, was generated. Each CDR3 protein gets one entry after TCRdb re-called the PCR reads with MiXCR. This table holds 550,000 to 600,000 distinct CDR3 sequences, under 30% found once. This clonotype was seen many times. Material: PBMCs, mostly from graft donor cells, obtained 360 days after TCRalphabeta/CD19-depleted stem cell transplant. The source of this sequence is a boy under three years old who had a stem cell transplant for acute myeloid leukemia, so the T cells may come from the graft donor.

CDR3 DNA sequence: TGTGCCAGCAGTTTGATGGGACAGCCCCAGCATTTT. Its protein is CASSLMGQPQHF. The chain has TRBV12-3 or TRBV12-4 and TRBJ1-5; D uncertain. The length of the CDR3 is 12 residues. Trimming took off 3 bases at V and 7 bases at J, with 7 bases between the two ends.